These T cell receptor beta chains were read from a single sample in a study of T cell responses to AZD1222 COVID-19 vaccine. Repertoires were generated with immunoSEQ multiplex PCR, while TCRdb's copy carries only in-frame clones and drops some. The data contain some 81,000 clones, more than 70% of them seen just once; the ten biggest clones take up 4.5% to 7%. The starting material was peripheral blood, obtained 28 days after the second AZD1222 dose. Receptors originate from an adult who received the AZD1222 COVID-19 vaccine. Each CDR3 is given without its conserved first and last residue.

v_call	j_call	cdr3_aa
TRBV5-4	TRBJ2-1	ASSKVEERAFSEQF
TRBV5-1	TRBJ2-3	ASTTSGGSTDTQY
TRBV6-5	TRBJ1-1	ASSYSGVGTEAF
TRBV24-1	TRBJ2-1	ATSGHGGQGGNEQF
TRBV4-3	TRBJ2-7	ASSQEAERYEQY
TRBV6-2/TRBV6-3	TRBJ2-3	ASSPPYGSGPTDTQY
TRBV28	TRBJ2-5	ASSTDRVGETQY
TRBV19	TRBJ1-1	ASSPRTGRYTEAF
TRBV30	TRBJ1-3	ALSKTGYGNTIY
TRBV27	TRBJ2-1	ASTPRGVSYNEQF
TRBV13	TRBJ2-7	ASSFQGDHEQY
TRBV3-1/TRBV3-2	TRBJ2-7	ASSHQQGPGPEQY
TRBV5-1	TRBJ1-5	ASSPGTGNQPQH
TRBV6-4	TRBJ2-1	ASSQTGTSVHNEQF
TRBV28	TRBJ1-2	ASSSIPGRHPESNYGYT
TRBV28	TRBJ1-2	ASSLGRGAGYGYT
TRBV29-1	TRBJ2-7	SVAPTSVSYEQY
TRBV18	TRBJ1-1	ASSPQSEGLGAF
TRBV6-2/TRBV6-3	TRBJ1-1	ASSYSLGRPNSEAF
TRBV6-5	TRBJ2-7	ASSKGTTYEQY
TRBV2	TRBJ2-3	ASVAGGVADTQY
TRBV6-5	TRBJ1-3	ASRRGQEQNTIY
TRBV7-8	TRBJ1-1	ATSLSQGLNTEAF
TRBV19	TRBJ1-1	ASSKALYVPNLWAF
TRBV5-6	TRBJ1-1	ASSLAASEAF
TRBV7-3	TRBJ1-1	ASSLEGRTEAF
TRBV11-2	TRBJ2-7	ASSSIYQGATYEQY
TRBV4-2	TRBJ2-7	ASSQDTRGSEQY
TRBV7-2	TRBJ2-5	ASSRPRDRGGVETQY
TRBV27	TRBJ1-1	ASSRDRTTEAF
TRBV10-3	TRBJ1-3	AISLSSGNTIY
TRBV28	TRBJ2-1	ASSFQGPTGNEQF
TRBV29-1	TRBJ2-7	SPHGSYEQY
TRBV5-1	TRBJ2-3	ASSLNRVVGTDTQY
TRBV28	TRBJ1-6	ASGEGRNNSPLH
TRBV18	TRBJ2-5	ASSPVAGGQETQY
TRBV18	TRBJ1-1	ASSPQGAGTEAF
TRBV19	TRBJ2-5	ASKGRSQETQY
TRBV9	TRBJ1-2	ASSVGPGSNYGYT
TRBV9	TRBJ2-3	ASSVVKGETDTQY
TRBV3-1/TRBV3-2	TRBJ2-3	ASSPNTDTQY
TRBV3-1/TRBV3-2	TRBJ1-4	ASSQSGGDRPLVREKLF
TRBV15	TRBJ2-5	ATSRAGGGETQY
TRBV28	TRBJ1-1	ASRVVGQGRIEAF
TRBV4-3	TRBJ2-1	ASSLGLAGSEQF
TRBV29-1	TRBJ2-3	SVEGGTQY
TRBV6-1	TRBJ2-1	ASSAPTQGTYNEQF
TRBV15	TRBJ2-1	ATSREGGVGNEQF
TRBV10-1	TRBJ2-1	ASSDGFDEQF
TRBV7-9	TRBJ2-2	ASTYSGGDTGELF
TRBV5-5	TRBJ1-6	ASSPHPTGPNSPLH
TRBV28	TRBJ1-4	AISGGLEKLF
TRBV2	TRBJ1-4	ASTLALNEKLF
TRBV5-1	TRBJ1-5	ASSLVAGSNQPQH
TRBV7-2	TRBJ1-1	ASRDDRNTEAF
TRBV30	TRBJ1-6	AWSDEGASSYNSPLH
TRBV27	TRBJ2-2	ASSWIGANTGELF
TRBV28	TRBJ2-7	ASSLSFGQGTYEQY
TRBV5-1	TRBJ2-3	ASSLTGSTDTQY